The 15 T cell receptor beta chains listed next were all sequenced from one sample in a study of long-term antiretroviral therapy in people with HIV. Survey-level immunoSEQ v3.0 assays were run. TCRdb's copy holds only in-frame clones and misses some; the assay was immunoSEQ multiplex PCR. The sample records over 40,000 clones, approximately 94% being singletons. The sequencing used unsorted PBMCs, collected around 9.2 years after starting antiretroviral therapy. These receptors came from a man between 25 and 39 years old with HIV.

The chain links TRBV19 to TRBJ1-2; 7 bases are shared with TRBD1. In germline, CDR1 is LNHDA, CDR2 SQIVND (reference sequence). The trim removed 6 bases at V and 6 bases at J, leaving 7 bases unmatched. This CDR3 spans 13 amino acids. Here the CDR3 DNA reads TGTGCCAGTAGGGTAAGGGACAGACATGGCTACACCTTC. Encoded protein: CASRVRDRHGYTF.

The chain couples TRBV6-6 to TRBJ2-5; D might be TRBD1 (5 bases). CDR1 MNHNY and CDR2 SVGAGI come from the germline V gene (reference sequence). This CDR3 comprises 14 residues. V lost 5 bases and J 2 bases, leaving 12 bases between the germline ends. DNA of the CDR3: TGTGCCAGCAGTCTCCAGGGTACTCAAGAGACCCAGTACTTC. This sequence encodes CASSLQGTQETQYF.

The CDR3 here is CASSLRQGYNSPLHF. Here the CDR3 DNA reads TGTGCCAGCAGTTTACGGCAGGGCTATAATTCACCCCTCCACTTT. The chain employs TRBV28 and TRBJ1-6; D possibly corresponds to TRBD1 (5 bases). Trimming stripped 2 bases from V and 3 bases from J, with 8 bases between. This CDR3 region has 15 residues. Germline loops: CDR1 MDHEN, CDR2 SYDVKM.

This sequence joins TRBV27 and TRBJ1-2, with D hard to call. Trimming cost V 3 bases and J 6 bases, with 17 bases left between them. Germline lookup yields CDR1 MNHEY and CDR2 SMNVEV (reference sequence). This CDR3 is 15 amino acids long. Here the CDR3 DNA reads TGTGCCAGCAGTTTTGACCGGGAAGGGAGAGATGGCTACACCTTC. Encoded protein: CASSFDREGRDGYTF.

This chain links TRBV6-1 with TRBJ2-3, with unresolved D. V gave up 7 bases and J gave up 4 bases, with 15 bases separating them. This CDR3 contains 14 residues. Germline values: CDR1 MNHNS, CDR2 SASEGT. Here the CDR3 reads CASIFGIESDTQYF. The CDR3 region has the DNA TGTGCCAGCATCTTTGGGATAGAATCAGATACGCAGTATTTT.

The chain recombines TRBV5-1 with TRBJ2-5; D might be TRBD1 (5 bases). The CDR3 is made up of 15 amino acids. The germline V gene has CDR1 SGHRS and CDR2 YFSETQ. The V end was cut by 0 bases, the J end by 1 base, with 10 bases between. CDR3 coding DNA: TGCGCCAGCAGCTTGGGGGGCGTCTCCCAAGAGACCCAGTACTTC. Its protein product is CASSLGGVSQETQYF.

The chain links TRBV4-1 to TRBJ1-3; 9 bases fit TRBD1. Trimming cost V 4 bases and J 3 bases; bases outside gene matches: 7. The V gene's germline CDR1 is MGHRA and CDR2 YSYEKL. This CDR3 spans 16 amino acids. CDR3 sequence reads: CASSPGQGSGGNTIYF. In nucleotides, the CDR3 is TGCGCCAGCAGCCCAGGACAGGGGAGCGGTGGAAACACCATATATTTT.

This clone has only one observation. The CDR3 DNA reads TGTGCCAGCAGCCAGGGACAGGGGAGTGAAAAACTGTTTTTT. Residues: CASSQGQGSEKLFF. The chain recombines TRBV7-8 with TRBJ1-4, with 10 nucleotides matching TRBD1. The length of the CDR3 is 14 residues. Germline trimming cut 5 bases from V and 7 bases from J; bases unmatched to any gene: 4. Germline loops: CDR1 SGHVS, CDR2 FQNEAQ.

This clone has only one observation. This chain's CDR3 is CASSPGRLKGENTEAFF. The CDR3, as DNA: TGTGCCAGCTCACCTGGCAGGCTAAAAGGGGAGAACACTGAAGCTTTCTTT. The chain combines TRBV18 with TRBJ1-1; a possible D gene is TRBD1 (5 bases). CDR3 size: 17 residues. Germline CDR1 and CDR2: KGHSH and LQKENI. V dropped 3 bases and J dropped 1 base, with 18 bases sitting between them.

This sequence joins TRBV6-6 and TRBJ1-5; D gene unclear. Germline CDR1 and CDR2: MNHNY and SVGAGI (reference sequence). V was pared by 6 bases and J by 5 bases, with 11 bases between. This CDR3 has 13 residues. The CDR3 sequence: CASSPPGDQPQHF. The CDR3 nucleotides are TGTGCCAGCAGCCCCCCCGGTGATCAGCCCCAGCATTTT.

The chain uses TRBV10-2 and TRBJ2-1, with D perhaps matching TRBD1 (6 bases). V was cut by 0 bases and J by 1 base, with 10 bases left in between. This CDR3 contains 16 residues. Germline V gene lookup returns CDR1 WSHSY and CDR2 SAAADI. The CDR3 is CASSESWGPSYNEQFF. The DNA for the CDR3 is TGCGCCAGCAGTGAGTCGTGGGGGCCGTCCTACAATGAGCAGTTCTTC.

This clone was picked up a small number of times. The V gene is TRBV4-1, the J gene TRBJ1-5, with unresolved D. The V end lost 0 bases, the J end lost 7 bases, and 13 bases lay between the germline ends. This CDR3 contains 15 residues. The germline V gene encodes CDR1 MGHRA and CDR2 YSYEKL. The CDR3 DNA is TGCGCCAGCAGCCAAGAAGTCGGCTATGGGCAGCCCCAGCATTTT. This sequence encodes CASSQEVGYGQPQHF.

Points on this clone: The same CDR3 also results from other DNA sequences found in this sample. V is TRBV25-1 and J is TRBJ1-2; D uncertain. The length of the CDR3 is 12 residues. Trimming pared 3 bases from V and 5 bases from J, leaving 7 bases between. Germline V lookup: CDR1 MGHDK, CDR2 SYGVNS. The CDR3 loop is CASSDGRYGYTF. In DNA, the CDR3 is TGTGCCAGCAGTGACGGTAGATATGGCTACACCTTC.

The rearrangement links TRBV7-9 to TRBJ2-3; 9 bases match TRBD2. This CDR3 region has 14 residues. Per germline, CDR1 SEHNR and CDR2 FQNEAQ (reference sequence). V lost 2 bases to trimming and J lost 6 bases; unmatched junction nucleotides: 3. The CDR3 DNA reads as TGTGCCAGCAGCTTATCAGCGGGGGGCGATACGCAGTATTTT. It yields the protein CASSLSAGGDTQYF. Complete variable domain (other parts from reference TRBV7-9 and TRBJ2-3): DTGVSQNPRHKITKRGQNVTFRCDPISEHNRLYWYRQTLGQGPEFLTYFQNEAQLEKSRLLSDRFSAERPKGSFSTLEIQRTEQGDSAMYLCASSLSAGGDTQYFGPGTRLTVL.

J is TRBJ2-5 and V is TRBV10-3; D remains ambiguous. The V end was cut by 2 bases, the J end by 2 bases, with 9 bases between. In germline, CDR1 is ENHRY, CDR2 SYGVKD. This CDR3 contains 14 residues. For the CDR3, the DNA is TGTGCCATCAGTGAGAGGGCACTTCAAGAGACCCAGTACTTC. Amino acid sequence: CAISERALQETQYF.